This section outlines one T cell receptor beta chain sequence together with its context. These data are taken from a study of blood T cell repertoires in COVID-19. Study overall: T cells, B-cell-depleted T cells, or PBMCs supplied cDNA or gDNA.

Some clones are missing from TCRdb's copy, which holds only in-frame ones; the method was immunoSEQ multiplex PCR. The sample holds 150,000 or so clones, more than 75% seen once. Trimming removed 1 base from V and 4 bases from J, with 13 bases in between. Looked up from germline, CDR1 is MGHDK and CDR2 is SYGVNS. The CDR3 loop spans 15 amino acids. This rearrangement joins TRBV25-1 to TRBJ1-2; D is unclear. This receptor was obtained from a human donor with acute or convalescent COVID-19. The donor label of this sample is uncertain. The source material was peripheral blood. The CDR3 loop is CASSEWRGMSYGYTF. CDR3 DNA sequence: TGTGCCAGCAGTGAATGGCGGGGTATGAGCTATGGCTACACCTTC.